These 26 T cell receptor beta chains came from one sample sequenced in a study of blood T cell repertoires in COVID-19. The method was immunoSEQ multiplex PCR; TCRdb's version includes in-frame clones alone and lacks a portion of them. The table has around 300,000 clones, 87% seen once; the top ten hold roughly 5.3%. The sample taken for sequencing was PBMCs or T cells enriched from blood (not recorded which). Receptors originate from a woman in her 30s who had recovered from COVID-19.

The gene calls are TRBV7-2 and TRBJ2-7, with a possible D match to TRBD2 (6 bases). The germline V gene has CDR1 SGHTA and CDR2 FQGNSA. V was clipped by 2 bases and J by 0 bases, with 20 bases between them. The CDR3 runs 18 residues. CDR3 region: CASSLKVYKDGSSYEQYF. CDR3 DNA: TGTGCCAGCAGCTTAAAAGTGTATAAGGACGGGAGCTCCTACGAGCAGTACTTC.

This rearrangement joins TRBV10-2 to TRBJ2-7; D possibly corresponds to TRBD2 (5 bases). CDR3 length: 16 residues. Germline values: CDR1 WSHSY, CDR2 SAAADI. V lost 4 bases and J lost 3, with 19 bases in between. CDR3 bases: TGCGCCAGCAGTGGGACCGGGATAAAAAGGATCTACGAGCAGTACTTC. Encoded protein: CASSGTGIKRIYEQYF.

The chain carries TRBV19 and TRBJ1-3; no firm D call. CDR3 length: 16 residues. In germline, CDR1 is LNHDA, CDR2 SQIVND (reference sequence). The V end lost 5 bases, the J end lost 0 bases, and 14 bases lay between the germline ends. The CDR3 sequence: CASSYRRATSGNTIYF. The CDR3 coding sequence is TGTGCCAGTAGTTATCGGAGAGCAACCTCTGGAAACACCATATATTTT.

The V and J genes are TRBV20-1 and TRBJ2-7; 8 nucleotides line up with TRBD1. CDR3 length: 11 residues. Germline loops: CDR1 DFQATT, CDR2 SNEGSKA (reference sequence). The V gene end was trimmed by 6 bases and the J gene end by 5 bases; junction bases not matched to a gene: 3. CDR3 sequence reads: CSAAGGDEQYF. CDR3 nucleotide sequence: TGCAGTGCCGCAGGGGGCGACGAGCAGTACTTC.

This chain connects TRBV6-1 to TRBJ2-7; 7 bases line up with TRBD1. V gave up 1 base and J gave up 3 bases; unmatched junction bases: 15. The germline V gene has CDR1 MNHNS and CDR2 SASEGT. This CDR3 comprises 18 residues. CDR3 coding DNA: TGTGCCAGCAGTGAAGGGGACAGAACTCGATTATTAGTCTACGAGCAGTACTTC. Its translation is CASSEGDRTRLLVYEQYF.

This clone was picked up one time. The chain has TRBV24-1 and TRBJ2-2; 8 bases match TRBD1. Germline V gene data show CDR1 as KGHDR and CDR2 as SFDVKD. This CDR3 comprises 17 residues. Trimming took 4 bases from V and 1 from J; bases not matched to a gene: 7. The CDR3 sequence is CATSEASGGGNTGELFF. The CDR3, as DNA: TGTGCCACCAGTGAAGCTTCAGGGGGCGGGAACACCGGGGAGCTGTTTTTT.

This clone was counted between two and nine times. The rearrangement joins TRBV14 to TRBJ2-3; D unclear. V lost 5 bases to trimming and J lost 5 bases, with 17 bases between them. Germline V CDR1 and CDR2: SGHDN, FVKESK. CDR3 length equals 15 residues. The CDR3: CASSTLQTPQDTQYF. The CDR3 coding sequence is TGTGCCAGCAGCACCTTACAGACCCCACAAGATACGCAGTATTTT.

The V gene is TRBV28, the J gene TRBJ1-1, with D tentatively TRBD1 (5 bases). Germline V gene data show CDR1 as MDHEN and CDR2 as SYDVKM. Trimming cost V 4 bases and J 5 bases, with 17 bases left between them. This CDR3 has 15 residues. The chain's CDR3 is CASSSRRRGVTEAFF. The CDR3, as DNA: TGTGCCAGCAGTTCCCGACGCCGGGGGGTTACTGAAGCTTTCTTT.

The chain carries TRBV7-9 and TRBJ1-6, with D possibly matching TRBD1 (5 bases). The CDR3 length is 13 residues. V gave up 1 base and J gave up 10 bases, with 8 bases separating them. CDR1 is SEHNR and CDR2 is FQNEAQ in the germline V gene (reference sequence). As DNA, the CDR3 is TGTGCCAGCAGCTTAGGGGGCGAATCACCCCTCCACTTT. It codes for CASSLGGESPLHF.

A word on this clone: In the same sample, other DNA sequences code for this CDR3. V gene TRBV11-3 combines with J gene TRBJ2-2; D remains unclear. The CDR3 has 15 residues. Trimming cost V 0 bases and J 1 base, with 6 bases left between them. Germline loops: CDR1 SGHNT, CDR2 YENEEA. CDR3 amino acids: CASSLDPGNTGELFF. The CDR3 nucleotides read TGTGCCAGCAGCTTAGACCCAGGGAACACCGGGGAGCTGTTTTTT. The variable domain in full, completed from reference TRBV11-3 and TRBJ2-2, reads EAGVVQSPRYKIIEKKQPVAFWCNPISGHNTLYWYLQNLGQGPELLIRYENEEAVDDSQLPKDRFSAERLKGVDSTLKIQPAELGDSAVYLCASSLDPGNTGELFFGEGSRLTVL.

V usage is TRBV29-1 and J usage is TRBJ2-2; D ambiguous. This CDR3 contains 14 residues. CDR1 SQVTM and CDR2 ANQGSEA come from the germline V gene. Trimming removed 3 bases from V and 3 bases from J, with 11 bases in between. In nucleotides, the CDR3 is TGCAGCGTTGAGCACACACAGTACACCGGGGAGCTGTTTTTT. It specifies CSVEHTQYTGELFF.

V is TRBV3-1 (or the pseudogene TRBV3-2) and J is TRBJ1-3, with TRBD1 matching 9 bases. From germline, CDR1 is LGHDT and CDR2 YNNKEL (reference sequence). The CDR3 is made up of 18 amino acids. The junction had 10 bases not matched to a gene; V was cut back by 4 bases and J by 0 bases. The CDR3 sequence: CASSLTGGWVSSGNTIYF. CDR3 bases: TGTGCCAGCAGCCTTACAGGGGGCTGGGTAAGCTCTGGAAACACCATATATTTT.

The chain employs TRBV19 and TRBJ1-5; TRBD1 might be the D (5 bases). Looked up from germline, CDR1 is LNHDA and CDR2 is SQIVND (reference sequence). This CDR3 contains 15 residues. V lost 3 bases and J lost 3, with 12 bases in between. The CDR3 coding sequence is TGTGCCAGTAGTATTTCCAGGGCCCTCAATCAGCCCCAGCATTTT. Amino acids: CASSISRALNQPQHF.

The rearrangement joins TRBV19 to TRBJ2-3, with D uncertain. Germline lookup yields CDR1 LNHDA and CDR2 SQIVND (reference sequence). V lost 3 bases, J lost 2 bases, and 6 bases lay in between. CDR3 length: 13 residues. CDR3: CASSMLVTDTQYF. In DNA form, the CDR3 reads TGTGCCAGTAGTATGCTAGTCACAGATACGCAGTATTTT.

The rearrangement joins TRBV18 to TRBJ1-1, with a tentative D call TRBD1 (6 bases). Deletions cut 0 bases from V and 0 bases from J, with 11 bases between. The CDR3 totals 16 residues. Per germline, CDR1 KGHSH and CDR2 LQKENI. In DNA form, the CDR3 reads TGTGCCAGCTCACCACCAAGGGCAGGGGTGAACACTGAAGCTTTCTTT. Translated, it gives CASSPPRAGVNTEAFF.

The chain combines TRBV10-2 with TRBJ2-1; 10 bases are shared with TRBD2. CDR1 WSHSY and CDR2 SAAADI come from the germline V gene. The CDR3 has 14 amino acids. The J segment lost 6 bases and the V segment lost 11 bases, leaving 10 bases of the junction unmatched. The CDR3 sequence: CACRSGGAANEQFF. The CDR3 bases are TGCGCCTGCCGCAGCGGGGGGGCCGCCAATGAGCAGTTCTTC.

The J gene is TRBJ1-2, the V gene TRBV5-5; D is unresolved. Germline values: CDR1 SGHKS, CDR2 YYEKEE (reference sequence). The CDR3 has 15 residues. Trimming took off 4 bases at V and 1 base at J, with 14 bases between the two ends. The CDR3 spells CASSLRVSDNYGYTF. The CDR3 nucleotides read TGTGCCAGCAGCCTCCGGGTCAGTGATAACTATGGCTACACCTTC. Supplemented by reference TRBV5-5 and TRBJ1-2, the full variable domain reads DAGVTQSPTHLIKTRGQQVTLRCSPISGHKSVSWYQQVLGQGPQFIFQYYEKEERGRGNFPDRFSARQFPNYSSELNVNALLLGDSALYLCASSLRVSDNYGYTFGSGTRLTVV.

The chain uses TRBV7-2 and TRBJ2-5, with a tentative D call TRBD2 (5 bases). CDR3 length: 14 residues. CDR1 SGHTA and CDR2 FQGNSA come from the germline V gene. Deletions cut 1 base from V and 3 bases from J, with 9 bases between. DNA of the CDR3: TGTGCCAGCAGCTTAGGGGCGGGTGAAGAGACCCAGTACTTC. This sequence encodes CASSLGAGEETQYF.

The chain carries TRBV6-1 and TRBJ1-5; D remains unclear. Germline CDR1 and CDR2: MNHNS and SASEGT. V was pared by 1 base and J by 8 bases, with 9 bases between. The CDR3 is made up of 13 amino acids. The CDR3 here is CASSEVGLEPQHF. The DNA for the CDR3 is TGTGCCAGCAGTGAAGTAGGACTGGAGCCCCAGCATTTT.

J is TRBJ1-1 and V is TRBV9, with D uncertain. Germline values: CDR1 SGDLS, CDR2 YYNGEE. CDR3 size: 13 residues. V lost 1 base to trimming and J lost 0 bases, with 4 bases between them. CDR3: CASSVQMNTEAFF. CDR3 bases: TGTGCCAGCAGCGTACAAATGAACACTGAAGCTTTCTTT.

The rearrangement uses TRBV15 and TRBJ2-1; 8 bases fit TRBD2. CDR3 size: 18 residues. V lost 5 bases and J lost 6; bases outside the gene matches: 18. CDR1 LNHNV and CDR2 YYDKDF come from the germline V gene (reference sequence). The CDR3 is CATSGGRLAGQGLNEQFF. Here the CDR3 DNA reads TGTGCCACCAGCGGAGGTAGGCTAGCGGGTCAGGGGCTCAATGAGCAGTTCTTC.

This sequence joins TRBV19 and TRBJ2-3; a possible D gene is TRBD2 (6 bases). The length of the CDR3 is 14 residues. The V end was cut by 2 bases, the J end by 6 bases, with 12 bases between. The germline CDR1 and CDR2 sequences are LNHDA and SQIVND (reference sequence). The CDR3 nucleotides read TGTGCCAGTAGTATATGGGGGAGGCGGGATACGCAGTATTTT. It yields the protein CASSIWGRRDTQYF.

The chain employs TRBV7-2 and TRBJ1-2; 7 bases agree with TRBD1. The CDR3 totals 13 residues. Trimming removed 5 bases from V and 8 bases from J; junction bases left unmatched: 8. Germline CDR1 SGHTA, CDR2 FQGNSA. The CDR3 bases are TGTGCCAGCAGCCCCCAGGGGGTGGAGGGCTACACCTTC. Its protein product is CASSPQGVEGYTF.

The rearrangement joins TRBV29-1 to TRBJ2-2; 9 nucleotides align to TRBD1. The germline gives CDR1 SQVTM, CDR2 ANQGSEA. CDR3 length: 15 amino acids. V trimming: 3 bases; J trimming: 0 bases; junction bases outside the gene matches: 2. This CDR3 is CSVDDRGSNTGELFF. The DNA for the CDR3 is TGCAGCGTTGACGACAGGGGGTCGAACACCGGGGAGCTGTTTTTT.

The chain has TRBV5-4 and TRBJ1-2; 9 bases map to TRBD1. The CDR3 is 14 amino acids. Germline values: CDR1 SGHNT, CDR2 YYREEE (reference sequence). Unmatched junction bases numbered 6, after V lost 5 bases and J lost 4 bases. CDR3 nucleotide sequence: TGTGCCAGCAGAGAAACAGGGGGCGTCTATGGCTACACCTTC. Translation gives CASRETGGVYGYTF.

The chain couples TRBV24-1 to TRBJ1-1; 10 bases agree with TRBD1. The CDR3 extends over 17 amino acids. Losses at the gene ends were 4 bases for V and 7 bases for J; bases not matched to a gene: 14. CDR1 is KGHDR, CDR2 SFDVKD, per germline. The CDR3 sequence is CATSDSTGGLGISEAFF. The CDR3 DNA reads as TGTGCCACCAGTGACTCGACAGGGGGCTTGGGGATCAGTGAAGCTTTCTTT.